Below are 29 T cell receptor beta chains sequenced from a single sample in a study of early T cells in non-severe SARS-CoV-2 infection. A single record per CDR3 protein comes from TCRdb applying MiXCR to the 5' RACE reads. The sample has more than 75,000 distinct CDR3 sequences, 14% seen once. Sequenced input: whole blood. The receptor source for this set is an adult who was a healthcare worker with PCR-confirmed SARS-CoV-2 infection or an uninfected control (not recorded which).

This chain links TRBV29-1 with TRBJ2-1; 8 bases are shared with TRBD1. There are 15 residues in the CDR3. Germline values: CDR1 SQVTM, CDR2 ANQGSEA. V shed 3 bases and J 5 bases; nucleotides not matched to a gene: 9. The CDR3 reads CSVDRDRTGHNEQFF. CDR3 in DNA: TGCAGCGTTGACCGGGACAGGACTGGTCACAATGAGCAGTTCTTC.

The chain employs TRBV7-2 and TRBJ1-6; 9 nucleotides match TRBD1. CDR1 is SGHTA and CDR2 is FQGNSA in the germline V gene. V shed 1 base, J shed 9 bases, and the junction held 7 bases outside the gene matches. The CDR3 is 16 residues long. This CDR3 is CASSLDRTGVASPLHF. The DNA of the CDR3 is TGTGCCAGCAGCTTAGATAGGACAGGGGTGGCTTCACCCCTCCACTTT.

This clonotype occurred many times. CDR3 nucleotides: TGTGCCAGCACAGGACTAGCGGGGGGGATGGAGACCCAGTACTTC. It yields the protein CASTGLAGGMETQYF. This chain uses TRBV27 with TRBJ2-5, with TRBD2 matching over 15 bases. CDR1 is MNHEY and CDR2 is SMNVEV in the germline V gene (reference sequence). CDR3 length equals 15 residues. Trimming took 7 bases from V and 5 from J; bases not matched to a gene: 5.

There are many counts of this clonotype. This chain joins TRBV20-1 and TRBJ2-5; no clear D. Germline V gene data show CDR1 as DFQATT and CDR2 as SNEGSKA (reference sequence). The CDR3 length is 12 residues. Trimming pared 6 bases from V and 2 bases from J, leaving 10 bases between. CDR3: CSALYAQETQYF. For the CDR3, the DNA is TGCAGTGCGCTGTACGCACAAGAGACCCAGTACTTC.

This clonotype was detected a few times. In DNA, the CDR3 is TGCAGCGTTGAACGGCTAACCGAAGAGACCCAGTACTTC. It is translated as CSVERLTEETQYF. The chain employs TRBV29-1 and TRBJ2-5; D is unresolved. The CDR3 loop spans 13 amino acids. Trimming shortened V by 2 bases and J by 3 bases, and 10 bases separated the two germline ends. The germline CDR1 and CDR2 sequences are SQVTM and ANQGSEA.

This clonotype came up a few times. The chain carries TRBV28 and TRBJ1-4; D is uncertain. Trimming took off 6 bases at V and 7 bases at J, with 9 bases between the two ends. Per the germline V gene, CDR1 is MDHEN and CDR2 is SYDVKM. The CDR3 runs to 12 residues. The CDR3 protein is CASRGQSEKLFF. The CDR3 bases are TGTGCCAGCAGGGGCCAGAGTGAAAAACTGTTTTTT.

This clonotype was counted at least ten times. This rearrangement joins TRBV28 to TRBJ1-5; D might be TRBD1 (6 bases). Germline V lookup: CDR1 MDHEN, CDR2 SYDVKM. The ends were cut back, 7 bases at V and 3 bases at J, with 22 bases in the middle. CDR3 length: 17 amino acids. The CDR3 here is CASTHLQGKPSNQPQHF. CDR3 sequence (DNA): TGTGCCAGCACTCACTTACAGGGTAAGCCCTCCAATCAGCCCCAGCATTTT. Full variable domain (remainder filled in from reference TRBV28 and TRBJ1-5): DVKVTQSSRYLVKRTGEKVFLECVQDMDHENMFWYRQDPGLGLRLIYFSYDVKMKEKGDIPEGYSVSREKKERFSLILESASTNQTSMYLCASTHLQGKPSNQPQHFGDGTRLSIL.

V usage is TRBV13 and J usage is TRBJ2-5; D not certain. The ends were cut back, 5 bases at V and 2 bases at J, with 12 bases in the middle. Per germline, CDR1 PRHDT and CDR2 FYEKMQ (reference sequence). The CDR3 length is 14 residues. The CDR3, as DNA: TGTGCCAGCAGCCCTAGTTCGCGGCAAGAGACCCAGTACTTC. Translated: CASSPSSRQETQYF.

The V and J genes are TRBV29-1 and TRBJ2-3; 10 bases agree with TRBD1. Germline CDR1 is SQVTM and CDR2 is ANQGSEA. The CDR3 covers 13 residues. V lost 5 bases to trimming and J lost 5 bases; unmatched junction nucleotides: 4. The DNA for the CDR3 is TGCAGCGTTACGGGGACAGGGGAAGATACGCAGTATTTT. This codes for CSVTGTGEDTQYF.

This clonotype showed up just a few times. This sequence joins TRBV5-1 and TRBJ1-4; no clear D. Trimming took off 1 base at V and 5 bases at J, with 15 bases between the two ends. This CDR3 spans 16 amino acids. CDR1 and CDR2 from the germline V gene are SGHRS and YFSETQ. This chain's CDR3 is CASSLTGRTLNEKLFF. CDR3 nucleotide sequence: TGCGCCAGCAGCTTGACCGGACGGACCCTGAATGAAAAACTGTTTTTT.

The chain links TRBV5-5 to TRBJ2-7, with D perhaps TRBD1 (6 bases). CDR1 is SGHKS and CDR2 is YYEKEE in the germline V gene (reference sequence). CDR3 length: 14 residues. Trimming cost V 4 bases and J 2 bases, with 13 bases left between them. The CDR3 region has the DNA TGTGCCAGCAGCCATCGACAGGAGACCTACGAGCAGTACTTC. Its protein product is CASSHRQETYEQYF.

The CDR3 DNA reads TGTGCCAGCAGCCAAGGACAGGGGGCGAACGGGGAGCTGTTTTTT. As protein: CASSQGQGANGELFF. The V and J genes are TRBV4-2 and TRBJ2-2; 10 bases match TRBD1. After removal of 1 base from V and 7 bases from J, the junction contained 3 bases not matched to a gene. This CDR3 is built from 15 residues. CDR1 and CDR2 from the germline V gene are LGHNA and YNFKEQ.

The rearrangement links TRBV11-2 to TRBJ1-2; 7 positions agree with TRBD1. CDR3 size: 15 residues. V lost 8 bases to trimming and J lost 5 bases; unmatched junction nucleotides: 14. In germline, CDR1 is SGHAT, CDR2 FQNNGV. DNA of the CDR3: TGTGCCAGCGCGACAGGGACAGTAAGGATTTATGGCTACACCTTC. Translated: CASATGTVRIYGYTF.

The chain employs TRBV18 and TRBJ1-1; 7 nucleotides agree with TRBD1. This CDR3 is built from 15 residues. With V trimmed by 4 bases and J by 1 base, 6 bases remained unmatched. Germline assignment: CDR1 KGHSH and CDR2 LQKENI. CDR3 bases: TGTGCCAGCTCACTACAAGACAGGGCGAACACTGAAGCTTTCTTT. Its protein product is CASSLQDRANTEAFF.

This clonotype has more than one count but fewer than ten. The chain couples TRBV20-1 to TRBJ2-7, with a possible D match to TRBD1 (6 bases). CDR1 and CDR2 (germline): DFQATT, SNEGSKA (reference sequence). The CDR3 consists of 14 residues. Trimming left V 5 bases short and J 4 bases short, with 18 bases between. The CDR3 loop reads CSASTGPKGYEQYF. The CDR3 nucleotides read TGCAGTGCTTCGACAGGACCCAAGGGGTACGAGCAGTACTTC.

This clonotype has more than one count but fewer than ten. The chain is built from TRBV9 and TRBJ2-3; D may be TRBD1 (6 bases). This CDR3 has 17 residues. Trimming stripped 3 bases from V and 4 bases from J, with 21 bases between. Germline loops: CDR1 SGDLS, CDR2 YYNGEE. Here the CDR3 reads CASSAHLQGTRADTQYF. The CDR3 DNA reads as TGTGCCAGCAGCGCCCATTTACAGGGAACCCGGGCAGATACGCAGTATTTT.

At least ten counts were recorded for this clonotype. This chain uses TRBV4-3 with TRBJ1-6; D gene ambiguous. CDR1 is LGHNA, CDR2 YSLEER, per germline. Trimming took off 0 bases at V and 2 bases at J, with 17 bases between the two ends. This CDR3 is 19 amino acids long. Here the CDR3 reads CASSQEVSTGSAYNSPLHF. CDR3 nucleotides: TGCGCCAGCAGCCAAGAAGTTTCAACGGGGAGCGCCTATAATTCACCCCTCCACTTT.

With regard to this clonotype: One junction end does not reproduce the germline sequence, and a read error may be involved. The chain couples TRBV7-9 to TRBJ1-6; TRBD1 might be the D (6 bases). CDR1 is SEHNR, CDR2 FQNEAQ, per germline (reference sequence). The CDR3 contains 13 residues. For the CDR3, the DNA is TGTGTCAGCAGCGCCAGGGGTAATTCACCCCTCCACTTT. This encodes CVSSARGNSPLHF. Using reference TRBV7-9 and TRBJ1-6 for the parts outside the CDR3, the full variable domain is DTGVSQNPRHKITKRGQNVTFRCDPISEHNRLYWYRQTLGQGPEFLTYFQNEAQLEKSRLLSDRFSAERPKGSFSTLEIQRTEQGDSAMYLCVSSARGNSPLHFGNGTRLTVT.

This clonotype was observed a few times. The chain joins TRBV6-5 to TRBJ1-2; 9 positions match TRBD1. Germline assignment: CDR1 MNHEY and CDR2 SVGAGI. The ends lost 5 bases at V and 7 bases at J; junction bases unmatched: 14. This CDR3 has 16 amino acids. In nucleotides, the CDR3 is TGTGCCAGCAGTCCGATCTCCGGGACAGGGAATTTTGGCTACACCTTC. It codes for CASSPISGTGNFGYTF.

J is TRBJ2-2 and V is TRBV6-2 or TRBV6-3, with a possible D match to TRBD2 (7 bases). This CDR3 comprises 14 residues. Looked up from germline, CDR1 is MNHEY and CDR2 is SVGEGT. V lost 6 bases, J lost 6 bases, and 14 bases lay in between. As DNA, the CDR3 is TGTGCCAGCAGCCACTGGGGGGGCCCCGGGGAGCTGTTTTTT. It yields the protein CASSHWGGPGELFF.

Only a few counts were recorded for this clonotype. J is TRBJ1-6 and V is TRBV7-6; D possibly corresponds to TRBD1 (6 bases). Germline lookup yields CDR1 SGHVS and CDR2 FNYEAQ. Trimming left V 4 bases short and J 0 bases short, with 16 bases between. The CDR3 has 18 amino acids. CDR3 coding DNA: TGTGCCAGCAGCTCAATGGGACACCTAAGCTCCTATAATTCACCCCTCCACTTT. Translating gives CASSSMGHLSSYNSPLHF. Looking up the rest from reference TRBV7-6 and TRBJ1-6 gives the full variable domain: GAGVSQSPRYKVTKRGQDVALRCDPISGHVSLYWYRQALGQGPEFLTYFNYEAQQDKSGLPNDRFSAERPEGSISTLTIQRTEQRDSAMYRCASSSMGHLSSYNSPLHFGNGTRLTVT.

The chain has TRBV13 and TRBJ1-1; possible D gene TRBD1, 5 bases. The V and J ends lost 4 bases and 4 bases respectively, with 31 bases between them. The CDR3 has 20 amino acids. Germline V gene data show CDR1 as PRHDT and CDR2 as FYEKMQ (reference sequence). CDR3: CASSSLVGPAPGVGGTEAFF. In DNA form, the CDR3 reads TGTGCCAGCAGCTCCCTGGTCGGTCCGGCCCCCGGTGTGGGGGGCACTGAAGCTTTCTTT.

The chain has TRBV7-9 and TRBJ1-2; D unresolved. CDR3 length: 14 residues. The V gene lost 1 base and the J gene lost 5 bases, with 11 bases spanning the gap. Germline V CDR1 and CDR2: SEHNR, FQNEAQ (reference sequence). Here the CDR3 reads CASSLGREGYGYTF. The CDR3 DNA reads TGTGCCAGCAGCTTAGGTCGGGAGGGATATGGCTACACCTTC.

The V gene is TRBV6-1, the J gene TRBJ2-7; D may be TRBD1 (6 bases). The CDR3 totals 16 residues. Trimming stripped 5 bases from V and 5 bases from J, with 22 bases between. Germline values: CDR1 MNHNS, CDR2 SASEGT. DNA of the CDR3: TGTGCCAGCAGTCAAATGTCGGCAGGGGCCGGCCACGAGCAGTACTTC. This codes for CASSQMSAGAGHEQYF.

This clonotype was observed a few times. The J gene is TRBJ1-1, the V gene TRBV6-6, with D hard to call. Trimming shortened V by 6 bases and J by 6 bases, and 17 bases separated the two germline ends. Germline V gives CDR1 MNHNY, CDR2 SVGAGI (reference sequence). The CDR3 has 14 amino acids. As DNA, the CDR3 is TGTGCCAGCAGCCGTGCATCGGAGGGCGCTGAAGCTTTCTTT. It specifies CASSRASEGAEAFF.

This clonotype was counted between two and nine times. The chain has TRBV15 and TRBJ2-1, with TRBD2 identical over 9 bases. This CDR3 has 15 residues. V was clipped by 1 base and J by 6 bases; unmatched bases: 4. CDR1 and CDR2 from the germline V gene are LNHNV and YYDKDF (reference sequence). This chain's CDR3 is CATSRVNSGGNEQFF. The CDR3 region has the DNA TGTGCCACCAGCAGAGTTAATAGCGGGGGCAATGAGCAGTTCTTC.

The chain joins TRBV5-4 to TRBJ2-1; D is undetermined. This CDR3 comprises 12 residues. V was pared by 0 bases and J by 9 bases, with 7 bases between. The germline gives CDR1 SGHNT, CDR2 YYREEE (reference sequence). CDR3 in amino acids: CASSLDASEQFF. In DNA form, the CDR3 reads TGTGCCAGCAGCTTGGATGCGAGTGAGCAGTTCTTC.

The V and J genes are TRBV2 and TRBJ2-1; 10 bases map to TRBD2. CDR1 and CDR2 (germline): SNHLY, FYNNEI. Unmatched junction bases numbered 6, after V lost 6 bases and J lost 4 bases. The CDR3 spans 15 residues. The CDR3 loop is CASRVAGGQYNEQFF. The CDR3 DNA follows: TGTGCCAGCAGGGTAGCGGGGGGCCAGTACAATGAGCAGTTCTTC. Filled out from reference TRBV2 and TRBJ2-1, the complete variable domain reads EPEVTQTPSHQVTQMGQEVILRCVPISNHLYFYWYRQILGQKVEFLVSFYNNEISEKSEIFDDQFSVERPDGSNFTLKIRSTKLEDSAMYFCASRVAGGQYNEQFFGPGTRLTVL.

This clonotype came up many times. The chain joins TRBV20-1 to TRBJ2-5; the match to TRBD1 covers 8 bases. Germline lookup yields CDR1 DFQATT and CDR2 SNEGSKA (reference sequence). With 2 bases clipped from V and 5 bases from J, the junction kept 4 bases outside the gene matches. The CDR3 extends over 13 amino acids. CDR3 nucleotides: TGCAGTGCTAGACAGGGGGCCGCGGAGACCCAGTACTTC. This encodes CSARQGAAETQYF.